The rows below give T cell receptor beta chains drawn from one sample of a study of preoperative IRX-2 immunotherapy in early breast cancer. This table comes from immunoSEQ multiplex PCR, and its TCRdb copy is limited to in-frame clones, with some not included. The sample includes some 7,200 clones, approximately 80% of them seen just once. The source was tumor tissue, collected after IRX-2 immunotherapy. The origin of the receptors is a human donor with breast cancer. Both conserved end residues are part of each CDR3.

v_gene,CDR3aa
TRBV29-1,CSVGQSTNEKLFF
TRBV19,CASRKIQGVNTEAFF
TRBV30,CAWKGAGNSPLHF
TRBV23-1,CASSQYGRGLVYGYTF
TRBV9,CASSGRGRSSGANVLTF
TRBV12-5,CASGWGYEQYF
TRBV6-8,CASSATSGGLNEQFF
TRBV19,CASSILGTSDTGELFF
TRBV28,CASSRDRGWTDTQYF
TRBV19,CASSTLQVRGYTF
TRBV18,CASSLQGGNQPQHF
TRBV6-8,CASSYERETQYF
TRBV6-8,CASSGRDSQEFEKLFF
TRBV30,CAWSRASGGDPYLQYF
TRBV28,CASSLLTGGYTF
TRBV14,CASSRRDLYEQYF
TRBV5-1,CASSLFLAGGPLQETQYF
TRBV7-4,CARSTTRRDSPLHF
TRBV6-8,CASSPTGVGQPQHF
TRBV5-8,CASSLNHGAEAFF
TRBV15,CATTVQRGWRETQYF
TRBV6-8,CAIRGRTGTYNEQFF
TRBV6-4,CASSPRSGELFF
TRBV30,CAWSDGVPQYF
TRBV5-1,CASSPGGGPTTNEKLFF
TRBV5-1,CASRSTGIPQETQYF
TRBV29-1,CSVLQGGYGYTF
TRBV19,CASSKGGTDTQYF
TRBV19,CASSITSYLNTEAFF
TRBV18,CASSPPGQGFEAFF
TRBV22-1,CASSLGVIGTGELFF
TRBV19,CASSIRPGLPNYGYTF
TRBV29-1,CSVKGQGFEKLFF
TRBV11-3,CASSLVKRGGRTGANVLTF
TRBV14,CASSQQGLAGVETQYF
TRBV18,CASSTTGSLFPLQGAGGTEAFF
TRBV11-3,CASSLTGGYYYGYTF
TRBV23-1,CASSHTGRRYTYEQYF
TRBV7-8,CASSPREGREAFF
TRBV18,CASSRGAGNTIYF
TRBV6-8,CASSYRPDREHYNEQFF
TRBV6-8,CASSPRGINQPQHF